A selection of T cell receptor beta chains follows, all from one sample in a study of long-term antiretroviral therapy in people with HIV. Repertoires were generated with immunoSEQ multiplex PCR, while TCRdb's copy carries only in-frame clones and drops some. The sample includes around 20,000 clones, 78% of them seen just once. The specimen comprised unsorted PBMCs, sampled at the start of antiretroviral therapy, before treatment. The receptor source for this set is a woman aged 40-49 years with HIV. The CDR3 runs from the conserved cysteine through the conserved F or W. Each record gives: CDR3 protein, CDR3 DNA, clone size, D gene, V gene, J gene. A D gene is named only where the DNA matches it firmly. Not all rows give a size; the values are once, few, many and, for expanded clones, a class.

CASSTTTGSTGELFF	TGTGCCAGCAGCACTACGACAGGGTCCACCGGGGAGCTGTTTTTT	.	TRBD1	TRBV9	TRBJ2-2
CASGLGGRPPLTAFF	TGTGCCAGCGGCCTTGGGGGAAGACCGCCGCTCACCGCTTTCTTT	once	.	TRBV27	TRBJ1-1
CASNPGTSQYEQYF	TGTGCCAGCAATCCGGGGACAAGCCAGTACGAGCAGTACTTC	few	.	TRBV6-5	TRBJ2-7
CASSWVGGYEQYF	TGTGCCAGCAGTTGGGTGGGGGGCTACGAGCAGTACTTC	.	.	TRBV28	TRBJ2-7
CASSPQENYNSPLHF	TGCGCCAGCAGCCCGCAGGAAAACTATAATTCACCCCTCCACTTT	.	.	TRBV5-1	TRBJ1-6
CASSLGGTQGNEQYF	TGTGCCAGCAGCTTAGGGGGGACGCAGGGGAACGAGCAGTACTTC	.	.	TRBV7-9	TRBJ2-7
CSIGPGETQYF	TGCAGTATCGGGCCGGGAGAGACCCAGTACTTC	.	.	TRBV29-1	TRBJ2-5
CAISDPSLAGGRDTQYF	TGTGCCATCAGTGATCCTAGTCTAGCGGGGGGAAGGGATACGCAGTATTTT	.	TRBD2	TRBV10-3	TRBJ2-3
CASSPTSTGGTEAFF	TGTGCCAGCAGCCCGACTTCCACAGGGGGCACTGAAGCTTTCTTT	.	TRBD1	TRBV7-9	TRBJ1-1
CAMSGTGFNEQFF	TGTGCCATGAGCGGGACAGGGTTTAATGAGCAGTTCTTC	.	.	TRBV21-1	TRBJ2-1
CASSLARANTEAFF	TGTGCCAGCAGCTTGGCCAGGGCGAACACTGAAGCTTTCTTT	.	.	TRBV5-4	TRBJ1-1
CASSQDFGNEAFF	TGCGCCAGCAGCCAAGATTTCGGTAATGAAGCTTTCTTT	.	.	TRBV4-3	TRBJ1-1
CSAAGTLIQYF	TGCAGTGCTGCGGGGACACTCATTCAGTACTTC	once	.	TRBV20-1	TRBJ2-4
CSVEFRSADTQYF	TGCAGCGTTGAGTTTAGAAGCGCGGATACGCAGTATTTT	.	.	TRBV29-1	TRBJ2-3
CASSPGLDRHTGELFF	TGTGCCAGCAGCCCAGGACTGGACAGACACACCGGGGAGCTGTTTTTT	.	.	TRBV5-4	TRBJ2-2
CASSLDLWGSLLGYTF	TGTGCCAGCAGCCTAGACCTCTGGGGCTCCCTCCTTGGCTACACCTTC	.	.	TRBV7-9	TRBJ1-2
CASTLGQVPTQYF	TGTGCCAGCACCTTAGGACAGGTCCCTACCCAGTACTTC	.	TRBD1	TRBV2	TRBJ2-5
CASSYDTRGNYGYTF	TGTGCCAGCAGTTACGATACAAGGGGGAACTATGGCTACACCTTC	.	.	TRBV6-5	TRBJ1-2
CRMGLETQYF	TGCAGGATGGGGCTGGAGACCCAGTACTTC	.	.	TRBV20-1	TRBJ2-5
CASSEGNQPQHF	TGTGCCAGCAGTGAGGGGAATCAGCCCCAGCATTTT	.	.	TRBV2	TRBJ1-5
CSVESQSSYEQYF	TGCAGCGTTGAGAGCCAATCCTCCTACGAGCAGTACTTC	.	.	TRBV29-1	TRBJ2-7
CASSPDTYSYEQYF	TGTGCCAGCAGTCCGGACACCTACTCCTACGAGCAGTACTTC	few	.	TRBV6-5	TRBJ2-7
CASSQVGDTEAFF	TGTGCCAGCAGCCAAGTGGGAGACACTGAAGCTTTCTTT	.	.	TRBV4-2	TRBJ1-1
CASSPWGAHTDTQYF	TGTGCCAGCAGCCCTTGGGGGGCCCACACAGATACGCAGTATTTT	.	.	TRBV7-3	TRBJ2-3
CASSSNSGAGELFF	TGTGCCAGCAGCTCAAACTCGGGAGCCGGGGAGCTGTTTTTT	.	.	TRBV7-6	TRBJ2-2
CAINSGTHVGYTF	TGTGCCATCAATTCCGGGACACACGTTGGCTACACCTTC	few	.	TRBV10-3	TRBJ1-2
CASSSSGGLAGQETQYF	TGTGCCAGCAGCTCTTCGGGGGGACTAGCGGGGCAAGAGACCCAGTACTTC	.	TRBD2	TRBV5-4	TRBJ2-5
CASSLRQGKNEQYF	TGTGCCAGCAGCTTACGACAGGGGAAAAACGAGCAGTACTTC	.	TRBD1	TRBV7-2	TRBJ2-7
CASSVGERGGRLNEQFF	TGTGCCAGCAGCGTAGGGGAGCGGGGGGGCCGGTTGAATGAGCAGTTCTTC	.	TRBD2	TRBV9	TRBJ2-1
CASSLAPDRAKYGYTF	TGTGCCAGCAGCTTAGCGCCAGACAGGGCTAAGTATGGCTACACCTTC	once	TRBD1	TRBV7-2	TRBJ1-2
CASSVVGLAGQDTQYF	TGTGCCAGCAGCGTAGTTGGGCTAGCGGGGCAGGATACGCAGTATTTT	.	TRBD2	TRBV9	TRBJ2-3
CASSPGLQETQYF	TGTGCCAGCAGCCCTGGACTACAAGAGACCCAGTACTTC	.	.	TRBV11-1	TRBJ2-5
CASGYGQGSTPLHF	TGTGCCAGCGGATACGGACAGGGTTCAACACCCCTCCACTTT	once	TRBD1	TRBV28	TRBJ1-6
CASSSLTGGYNSPLHF	TGTGCCAGCAGTTCCCTGACAGGGGGTTATAATTCACCCCTCCACTTT	.	TRBD1	TRBV6-5	TRBJ1-6
CASSFVLFTDTQYF	TGTGCCAGCAGCTTCGTGTTATTCACAGATACGCAGTATTTT	.	.	TRBV7-2	TRBJ2-3
CASTDQAGEYTGELFF	TGTGCCAGCACCGATCAAGCGGGGGAGTACACCGGGGAGCTGTTTTTT	.	TRBD2	TRBV5-4	TRBJ2-2
CASSSPGHNEQFF	TGTGCCAGCAGCTCCCCGGGCCACAATGAGCAGTTCTTC	.	.	TRBV7-9	TRBJ2-1
CASSDMTPGNTEAFF	TGTGCCAGCAGTGATATGACGCCCGGGAACACTGAAGCTTTCTTT	few	.	TRBV2	TRBJ1-1
CASRAGSGYTF	TGTGCCTCCAGGGCAGGGTCCGGCTACACCTTC	.	.	TRBV10-3	TRBJ1-2
CASSLSSPSGANVLTF	TGTGCCAGCAGCTTAAGCTCACCCTCTGGGGCCAACGTCCTGACTTTC	.	.	TRBV7-9	TRBJ2-6
CASSIRLAGLYEQYF	TGTGCCAGCAGCATTCGATTAGCGGGATTATACGAGCAGTACTTC	.	TRBD2	TRBV5-5	TRBJ2-7
CASRLAPGQVGGSYNSPLHF	TGTGCCAGCAGACTCGCTCCGGGACAGGTCGGGGGCTCCTATAATTCACCCCTCCACTTT	.	TRBD1	TRBV27	TRBJ1-6
CASSSTQEQFF	TGTGCCAGCAGCTCCACTCAAGAGCAGTTCTTC	large	.	TRBV7-9	TRBJ2-1
CASSLAPTDTQYF	TGTGCCAGCAGCTTAGCCCCGACAGATACGCAGTATTTT	.	.	TRBV11-2	TRBJ2-3